The rows below give T cell receptor beta chains drawn from one sample of a study of identical twins. TCRdb independently ran MiXCR on the 5' RACE reads; one entry per CDR3 protein. The sample lists 690,000 or so distinct CDR3 sequences; 8% to 9% were seen once. These sequences were also reported in another study, on yellow fever vaccine responses in identical twins.

Sequenced sample: PBMCs. Receptor source: a woman between 18 and 30 years old in good health. Both conserved end residues are part of each CDR3. D genes are given only for firm matches. Size is stated for part of the rows, as once, few or many counts, or as a class when the clone is expanded.

>TRBV4-2|few|NA|TRBJ2-1
CASSQVTVQNEQFF
TGTGCCAGCAGCCAAGTCACAGTTCAAAATGAGCAGTTCTTC
>TRBV20-1|many|TRBD1|TRBJ2-7
CSARDGQGAFSYEQYF
TGCAGTGCTAGAGACGGACAGGGGGCTTTCTCCTACGAGCAGTACTTC
>TRBV10-3|many|NA|TRBJ2-3
CAVLPSTDTQYF
TGTGCCGTTCTCCCCAGCACAGATACGCAGTATTTT
>TRBV6-1|few|NA|TRBJ1-2
CASSKDGLNYGYTF
TGTGCCAGCAGCAAGGACGGACTTAACTATGGCTACACCTTC
>TRBV20-1|NA|NA|TRBJ2-2
CSAPWGGLSGELFF
TGCAGTGCCCCATGGGGGGGGCTAAGCGGGGAGCTGTTTTTT
>TRBV19|NA|NA|TRBJ2-1
CASSIRGNLYNEQFF
TGTGCCAGTAGTATAAGGGGCAACCTGTACAATGAGCAGTTCTTC
>TRBV15|many|NA|TRBJ2-1
CATSRVSVNEQFF
TGTGCCACCAGCAGAGTTTCAGTCAATGAGCAGTTCTTC
>TRBV28|few|NA|TRBJ2-7
CASRGSNYEQYF
TGTGCCAGCAGGGGCAGTAACTACGAGCAGTACTTC
>TRBV7-2|many|NA|TRBJ2-7
CASSFRQNEQYF
TGCGCCAGCAGCTTTAGACAGAACGAGCAGTACTTC
>TRBV24-1|many|NA|TRBJ2-1
CATSVLDEQFF
TGTGCCACCAGTGTCCTTGATGAGCAGTTCTTC
>TRBV9|few|TRBD2|TRBJ2-3
CASSGGLAGYTDTQYF
TGTGCCAGCAGCGGGGGACTAGCGGGCTACACAGATACGCAGTATTTT
>TRBV14|many|NA|TRBJ1-1
CASSQDLGGEAFF
TGTGCCAGCAGCCAAGATTTGGGCGGTGAGGCTTTCTTT
>TRBV7-2|few|NA|TRBJ1-2
CASSGRQVGHYGYTF
TGTGCCAGCAGCGGGCGACAGGTGGGGCACTATGGCTACACCTTC
>TRBV7-9|NA|NA|TRBJ2-2
CASSLVPTNTGELFF
TGTGCCAGCAGCTTAGTCCCGACGAACACCGGGGAGCTGTTTTTT
>TRBV29-1|many|TRBD1|TRBJ2-1
CSVSQGALGYNEQFF
TGCAGCGTCTCGCAGGGGGCGCTGGGCTACAATGAGCAGTTCTTC
>TRBV6-2/TRBV6-3|NA|NA|TRBJ2-1
CASSYVRAQSSYNEQFF
TGTGCCAGCAGTTACGTCAGAGCCCAGAGCTCCTACAATGAGCAGTTCTTC